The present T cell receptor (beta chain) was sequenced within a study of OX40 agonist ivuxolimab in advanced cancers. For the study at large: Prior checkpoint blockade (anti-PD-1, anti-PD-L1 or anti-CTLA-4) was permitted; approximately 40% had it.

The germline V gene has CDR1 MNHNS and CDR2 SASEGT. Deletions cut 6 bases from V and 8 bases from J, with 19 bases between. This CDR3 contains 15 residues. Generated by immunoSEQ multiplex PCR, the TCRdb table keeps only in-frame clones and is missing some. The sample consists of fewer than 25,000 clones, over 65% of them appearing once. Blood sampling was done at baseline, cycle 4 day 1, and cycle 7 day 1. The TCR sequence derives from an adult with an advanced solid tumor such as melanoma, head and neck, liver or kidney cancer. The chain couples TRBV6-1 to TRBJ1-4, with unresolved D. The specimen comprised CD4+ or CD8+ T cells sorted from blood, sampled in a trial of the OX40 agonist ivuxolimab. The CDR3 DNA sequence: TGTGCCAGCAGGCCCGGAGTTGGTTCAAGCGAAAAACTGTTTTTT. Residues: CASRPGVGSSEKLFF.